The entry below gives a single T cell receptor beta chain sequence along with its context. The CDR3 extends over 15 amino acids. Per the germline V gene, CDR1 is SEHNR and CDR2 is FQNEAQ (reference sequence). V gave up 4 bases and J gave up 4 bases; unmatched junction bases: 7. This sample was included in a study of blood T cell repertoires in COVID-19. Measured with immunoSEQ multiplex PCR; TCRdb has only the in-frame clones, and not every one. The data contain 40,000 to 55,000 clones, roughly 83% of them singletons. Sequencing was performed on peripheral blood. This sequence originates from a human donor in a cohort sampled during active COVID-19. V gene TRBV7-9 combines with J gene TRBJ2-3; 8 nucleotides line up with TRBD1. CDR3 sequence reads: CASSYGQGGPDTQYF. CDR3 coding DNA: TGTGCCAGCAGCTACGGACAGGGCGGGCCAGATACGCAGTATTTT. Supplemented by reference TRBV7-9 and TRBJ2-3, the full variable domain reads DTGVSQNPRHKITKRGQNVTFRCDPISEHNRLYWYRQTLGQGPEFLTYFQNEAQLEKSRLLSDRFSAERPKGSFSTLEIQRTEQGDSAMYLCASSYGQGGPDTQYFGPGTRLTVL.